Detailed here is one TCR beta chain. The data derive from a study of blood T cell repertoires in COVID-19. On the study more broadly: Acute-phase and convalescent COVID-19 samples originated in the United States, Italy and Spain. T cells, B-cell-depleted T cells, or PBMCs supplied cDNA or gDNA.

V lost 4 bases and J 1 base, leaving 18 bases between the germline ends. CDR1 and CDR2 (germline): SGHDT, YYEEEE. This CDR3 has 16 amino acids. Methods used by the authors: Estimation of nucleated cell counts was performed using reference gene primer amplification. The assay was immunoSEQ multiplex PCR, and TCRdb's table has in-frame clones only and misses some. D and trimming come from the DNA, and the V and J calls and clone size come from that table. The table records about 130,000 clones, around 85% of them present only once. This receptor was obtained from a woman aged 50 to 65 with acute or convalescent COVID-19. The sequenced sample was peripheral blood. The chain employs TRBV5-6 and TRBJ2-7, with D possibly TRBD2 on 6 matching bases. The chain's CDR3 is CASSPTGGPWSYEQYF. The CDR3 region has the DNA TGTGCCAGCAGCCCGACCGGGGGTCCTTGGTCCTACGAGCAGTACTTC.